One and the same sample provided the 5 T cell receptor beta chains below, sequenced in a study of shared clonotypes between healthy human individuals. Assay used: immunoSEQ multiplex PCR; TCRdb lists only in-frame clones, some missing. Among roughly 2,500,000 clones, approximately 93% were seen once, and the ten largest hold 0.36%. The source material was naive CD4+ T cells from PBMCs. The subset is: CD45RA+ positively selected. The receptors shown here come from a man aged 18 to 29 in good health. Some clones in this sample may be carry-over from other donors' samples.

This sequence joins TRBV2 and TRBJ2-3; unclear D gene. The CDR3 has 13 residues. The V end lost 7 bases, the J end lost 2 bases, and 10 bases lay between the germline ends. Per the germline V gene, CDR1 is SNHLY and CDR2 is FYNNEI. The CDR3 DNA follows: TGTGCCAGCACTGCTGCCAACACAGATACGCAGTATTTT. Encoded protein: CASTAANTDTQYF.

This chain links TRBV18 with TRBJ2-5; D unresolved. Germline CDR1 is KGHSH and CDR2 is LQKENI. V lost 3 bases to trimming and J lost 7 bases, with 12 bases between them. This CDR3 comprises 13 residues. CDR3 sequence: CASSPAAVRTQYF. In DNA, the CDR3 is TGTGCCAGCTCACCGGCGGCGGTGAGGACCCAGTACTTC.

Remarks on this clone: Other DNA sequences in this specimen translate into the identical CDR3. The CDR3, as DNA: TGTGCCAGCAGTGACCCCGGGAATGAGCAGTTCTTC. Its protein product is CASSDPGNEQFF. The genes are TRBV2 and TRBJ2-1; D gene uncertain. The V gene's germline CDR1 is SNHLY and CDR2 FYNNEI. The CDR3 has 12 residues. V was pared by 3 bases and J by 7 bases, with 7 bases between.

The rearrangement joins TRBV6-5 to TRBJ2-5; TRBD2 matches at 11 bases. With V trimmed by 5 bases and J by 5 bases, 7 bases remained unmatched. This CDR3 is 15 amino acids long. Germline assignment: CDR1 MNHEY and CDR2 SVGAGI. In nucleotides, the CDR3 is TGTGCCAGCAGTCAATCTAGCGGGAGGTTGGAGACCCAGTACTTC. Translation: CASSQSSGRLETQYF.

The rearrangement links TRBV4-2 to TRBJ1-5; D is perhaps TRBD1 (5 bases). CDR1 is LGHNA and CDR2 is YNFKEQ in the germline V gene. The CDR3 length is 18 residues. V gave up 6 bases and J gave up 7 bases, with 28 bases separating them. CDR3 nucleotide sequence: TGTGCCAGCAGTCAATACCTAGCGACAGAATCCAGTGGGCAGCCCCAGCATTTT. This codes for CASSQYLATESSGQPQHF.